What follows are 29 T cell receptor beta chains derived from one specimen sequenced in a study of cytomegalovirus exposure and HLA in healthy donors. Both 60 Vbeta primers and 13 Jbeta primers went into the PCR. Some clones are missing from TCRdb's copy, which holds only in-frame ones; the method was immunoSEQ multiplex PCR. The data hold around 80,000 clones, with 60% to 85% observed a single time. Sequences were obtained from PBMCs. The origin of the receptors is a man aged 40-50 years in good health and CMV-seronegative.

V gene TRBV6-1 combines with J gene TRBJ1-2, with D perhaps TRBD1 (6 bases). The length of the CDR3 is 15 residues. CDR1 and CDR2 (germline): MNHNS, SASEGT. Trimming left V 6 bases short and J 0 bases short, with 14 bases between. The CDR3 sequence: CASRGGQIANYGYTF. CDR3 nucleotide sequence: TGTGCCAGCAGGGGGGGGCAGATAGCTAACTATGGCTACACCTTC.

V and J are TRBV7-3 and TRBJ2-5, with 9 bases identical to TRBD1. Germline trimming cut 5 bases from V and 5 bases from J; bases unmatched to any gene: 9. Per the germline V gene, CDR1 is SGHTA and CDR2 is FQGTGA. The CDR3 is 15 amino acids. This CDR3 is CASSRGTGKSETQYF. In DNA, the CDR3 is TGTGCCAGCAGCCGCGGGACAGGGAAATCGGAGACCCAGTACTTC.

The chain employs TRBV7-2 and TRBJ2-1; D is possibly TRBD2 (5 bases). The CDR3 sequence is 16 residues long. Deletions cut 2 bases from V and 6 bases from J, with 17 bases between. CDR1 SGHTA and CDR2 FQGNSA come from the germline V gene. CDR3 coding DNA: TGTGCCAGCAGCTTAAGGGCGGGTAGCTTCGTCAATGAGCAGTTCTTC. Translated: CASSLRAGSFVNEQFF.

This rearrangement joins TRBV10-3 to TRBJ2-2; no clear D. The CDR3 covers 13 residues. V was clipped by 9 bases and J by 1 base, with 9 bases between them. Germline lookup yields CDR1 ENHRY and CDR2 SYGVKD. The chain's CDR3 is CAIDAGNTGELFF. CDR3 nucleotides: TGTGCCATAGATGCAGGGAACACCGGGGAGCTGTTTTTT.

The chain joins TRBV10-3 to TRBJ1-1; the D gene is possibly TRBD1 (6 bases). V gave up 5 bases and J gave up 3 bases, with 10 bases separating them. The CDR3 contains 13 residues. Germline V CDR1 and CDR2: ENHRY, SYGVKD. The CDR3 DNA reads as TGTGCCATCAGTAACCGACAGGACACTGAAGCTTTCTTT. It codes for CAISNRQDTEAFF.

This chain links TRBV9 with TRBJ2-1, with D perhaps matching TRBD2 (6 bases). Germline values: CDR1 SGDLS, CDR2 YYNGEE. CDR3 size: 13 residues. Trimming shortened V by 0 bases and J by 10 bases, and 11 bases separated the two germline ends. For the CDR3, the DNA is TGTGCCAGCAGCGTAGGACTAGTGGGGGAGCAGTTCTTC. It codes for CASSVGLVGEQFF.

The chain employs TRBV9 and TRBJ2-4; perhaps TRBD2 as D (6 bases). CDR1 and CDR2 (germline): SGDLS, YYNGEE. The CDR3 sequence is 16 residues long. V was cut by 5 bases and J by 8 bases, with 23 bases left in between. CDR3 sequence: CASSYEADYRGDIQYF. The DNA for the CDR3 is TGTGCCAGCAGTTATGAGGCCGACTACCGCGGGGACATTCAGTACTTC.

This clone was detected only a few times. The chain couples TRBV5-1 to TRBJ2-4; the D gene is possibly TRBD1 (5 bases). Germline CDR1 is SGHRS and CDR2 is YFSETQ. CDR3 length: 15 residues. Trimming pared 4 bases from V and 8 bases from J, leaving 19 bases between. The DNA for the CDR3 is TGCGCCAGCAGCCCTGGCCAGGGTGGAGTTGACATTCAGTACTTC. Translating it yields CASSPGQGGVDIQYF.

The rearrangement links TRBV2 to TRBJ2-7; D is uncertain. Trimming pared 6 bases from V and 2 bases from J, leaving 5 bases between. Germline loops: CDR1 SNHLY, CDR2 FYNNEI. The CDR3 has 11 amino acids. CDR3 residues: CASRAAYEQYF. The CDR3 coding sequence is TGTGCCAGCAGGGCAGCCTACGAGCAGTACTTC.

The J gene is TRBJ2-7, the V gene TRBV19, with TRBD1 matching 7 bases. The germline CDR1 and CDR2 sequences are LNHDA and SQIVND (reference sequence). This CDR3 has 14 residues. Losses at the gene ends were 6 bases for V and 7 bases for J; bases not matched to a gene: 12. The CDR3: CASRPTPTGLEQYF. The CDR3 DNA reads TGTGCCAGTAGACCTACTCCGACAGGGCTAGAGCAGTACTTC.

Here the CDR3 DNA reads TGTGCCAGCAGCGAAACTAGCGGGAGTTATGAGCAGTTCTTC. It specifies CASSETSGSYEQFF. The V call is TRBV11-2, the J call TRBJ2-1, with 11 nucleotides matching TRBD2. With V trimmed by 5 bases and J by 8 bases, 5 bases remained unmatched. The CDR3 totals 14 residues. Per the germline V gene, CDR1 is SGHAT and CDR2 is FQNNGV.

The chain joins TRBV9 to TRBJ2-7, with TRBD1 identical over 10 bases. The germline CDR1 and CDR2 sequences are SGDLS and YYNGEE. This CDR3 is built from 13 residues. The J segment lost 7 bases and the V segment lost 4 bases, leaving 5 bases of the junction unmatched. The CDR3 nucleotides are TGTGCCAGCAGCAAGCGGACAGGGGGTGAGCAGTACTTC. Amino acids: CASSKRTGGEQYF.

The V call is TRBV2, the J call TRBJ2-7, with a possible D match to TRBD1 (5 bases). Germline CDR1 SNHLY, CDR2 FYNNEI. V gave up 8 bases and J gave up 6 bases, with 17 bases separating them. CDR3 length: 13 residues. The CDR3 reads CASALGRVGEQYF. The CDR3 nucleotides are TGTGCCAGCGCGTTGGGCAGGGTGGGCGAGCAGTACTTC.

V is TRBV5-8 and J is TRBJ2-4; D unresolved. Trimming shortened V by 0 bases and J by 0 bases, and 7 bases separated the two germline ends. The CDR3 sequence is 15 residues long. Germline CDR1 and CDR2: SGHTS and YDEGEE. The CDR3 protein is CASSLAGLAKNIQYF. For the CDR3, the DNA is TGTGCCAGCAGCTTGGCCGGGTTAGCCAAAAACATTCAGTACTTC.

The CDR3 nucleotides are TGTGCCAGCACCACGGGACAGCGTTATCAGCCCCAGCATTTT. This gives the protein CASTTGQRYQPQHF. This chain connects TRBV28 to TRBJ1-5; 7 bases are shared with TRBD1. This CDR3 is 14 amino acids long. Germline V CDR1 and CDR2: MDHEN, SYDVKM. After removal of 7 bases from V and 5 bases from J, the junction contained 8 bases not matched to a gene.

The J gene is TRBJ2-7, the V gene TRBV4-1; 14 bases fit TRBD2. Germline CDR1 and CDR2: MGHRA and YSYEKL. The CDR3 has 15 amino acids. J was trimmed by 6 bases and V by 5 bases; bases with no gene match: 6. The CDR3 DNA is TGCGCCAGCAGCGGTGGGGGACTAGCGGGAGTCGAGCAGTACTTC. Its protein product is CASSGGGLAGVEQYF.

The rearrangement uses TRBV2 and TRBJ2-1; TRBD2 agrees at 7 bases. The CDR3 consists of 15 residues. The V and J ends lost 5 bases and 7 bases, in that order; junction bases with no gene match: 11. The germline gives CDR1 SNHLY, CDR2 FYNNEI. The CDR3 DNA is TGTGCCAGCAGTTTAGTGACTAGCCTCAGGAATGAGCAGTTCTTC. Translated, it gives CASSLVTSLRNEQFF.

The chain couples TRBV4-2 to TRBJ2-1, with TRBD2 matching 15 bases. The germline V gene has CDR1 LGHNA and CDR2 YNFKEQ. With V trimmed by 0 bases and J by 6 bases, 3 bases remained unmatched. The length of the CDR3 is 17 residues. The CDR3 protein is CASSQEAGLAGGNEQFF. The CDR3 DNA reads as TGTGCCAGCAGCCAAGAAGCGGGACTAGCGGGAGGCAATGAGCAGTTCTTC.

The rearrangement links TRBV6-1 to TRBJ1-1, with TRBD1 identical over 10 bases. The CDR3 runs to 15 residues. Unmatched junction bases numbered 4, after V lost 5 bases and J lost 1 base. CDR1 and CDR2 (germline): MNHNS, SASEGT. This chain's CDR3 is CASSTRTGGNTEAFF. The CDR3 coding sequence is TGTGCCAGCAGTACTCGGACAGGGGGGAACACTGAAGCTTTCTTT.

A remark on this clone: An end of the junction does not agree with germline; a read error may underlie this. The chain has TRBV2 and TRBJ2-4; tentatively, D is TRBD2 (6 bases). CDR1 SNHLY and CDR2 FYNNEI come from the germline V gene. This CDR3 is 12 amino acids long. CDR3 in amino acids: CASSGLTNSQYF. The CDR3 DNA follows: TGTGCCAGCAGCGGACTAACGAACAGTCAGTACTTC.

This rearrangement joins TRBV25-1 to TRBJ2-7; 11 positions match TRBD1. CDR1 and CDR2 from the germline V gene are MGHDK and SYGVNS. The CDR3 extends over 14 amino acids. V shed 5 bases and J 5 bases; nucleotides not matched to a gene: 5. Here the CDR3 DNA reads TGTGCCAGCAGTAGGACAGGGGGCATCGACGAGCAGTACTTC. It encodes CASSRTGGIDEQYF.

This clone was observed once. The chain employs TRBV7-9 and TRBJ1-4; 8 positions match TRBD1. CDR1 SEHNR and CDR2 FQNEAQ come from the germline V gene (reference sequence). CDR3 size: 14 residues. Losses at the gene ends were 4 bases for V and 6 bases for J; bases not matched to a gene: 4. The CDR3 spells CASSSLTGDEKLFF. CDR3 bases: TGTGCCAGCAGCTCCTTGACAGGGGATGAAAAACTGTTTTTT.

V gene TRBV6-1 combines with J gene TRBJ1-2, with D possibly TRBD1 on 6 matching bases. Germline loops: CDR1 MNHNS, CDR2 SASEGT. This CDR3 contains 13 residues. The V gene lost 2 bases and the J gene lost 9 bases, with 13 bases spanning the gap. In DNA, the CDR3 is TGTGCCAGCAGTGAATATGGGGGCGATCGCTACACCTTC. Its protein product is CASSEYGGDRYTF.

The table lists this clone with a few counts. The chain links TRBV28 to TRBJ1-6; TRBD1 might be the D (6 bases). V dropped 8 bases and J dropped 0 bases, with 8 bases sitting between them. The CDR3 has 14 amino acids. Germline lookup yields CDR1 MDHEN and CDR2 SYDVKM. The CDR3: CASLTGSYNSPLHF. The CDR3 DNA reads TGTGCCAGCTTGACAGGCTCCTATAATTCACCCCTCCACTTT.

The chain uses TRBV6-5 and TRBJ1-4, with D tentatively TRBD1 (6 bases). There are 14 residues in the CDR3. Germline assignment: CDR1 MNHEY and CDR2 SVGAGI. V shed 5 bases and J shed 5 bases, with 12 bases lying between them. This CDR3 is CASSTGSGNEKLFF. The DNA of the CDR3 is TGTGCCAGCAGTACAGGGAGTGGAAATGAAAAACTGTTTTTT.

The sample holds one count of this clone. The chain couples TRBV28 to TRBJ1-2; D not certain. The CDR3 spans 12 residues. Germline V gene lookup returns CDR1 MDHEN and CDR2 SYDVKM. V lost 5 bases and J 8 bases, leaving 12 bases between the germline ends. CDR3 sequence: CASSIDIQGYTF. Here the CDR3 DNA reads TGTGCCAGCAGTATAGACATTCAGGGCTACACCTTC.

CDR3 loop: CASAFGRQETQYF. CDR3 DNA: TGTGCCAGCGCCTTCGGTCGCCAAGAGACCCAGTACTTC. V and J are TRBV11-2 and TRBJ2-5; D unresolved. This CDR3 has 13 amino acids. Trimming pared 8 bases from V and 1 base from J, leaving 11 bases between. The germline V gene has CDR1 SGHAT and CDR2 FQNNGV.

The J gene is TRBJ2-1, the V gene TRBV28; TRBD2 matches 10 bases. CDR3 length: 23 residues. The ends lost 6 bases at V and 1 base at J; junction bases unmatched: 27. Germline assignment: CDR1 MDHEN and CDR2 SYDVKM. The CDR3 protein is CASSHTSLGFSGRLQGSYNEQFF. CDR3 DNA sequence: TGTGCCAGCAGCCACACCTCTTTGGGATTTAGCGGGAGGCTTCAGGGGTCCTACAATGAGCAGTTCTTC.

The V and J genes are TRBV6-1 and TRBJ2-7; TRBD2 is a possible D gene (6 bases). The CDR3 covers 15 residues. Per germline, CDR1 MNHNS and CDR2 SASEGT. Trimming removed 8 bases at V and 7 bases at J, with 24 bases between. Here the CDR3 DNA reads TGTGCCAGCTCAGAGGGCCCCGGAGGGGAAGGGGAGCAGTACTTC. Residues: CASSEGPGGEGEQYF.